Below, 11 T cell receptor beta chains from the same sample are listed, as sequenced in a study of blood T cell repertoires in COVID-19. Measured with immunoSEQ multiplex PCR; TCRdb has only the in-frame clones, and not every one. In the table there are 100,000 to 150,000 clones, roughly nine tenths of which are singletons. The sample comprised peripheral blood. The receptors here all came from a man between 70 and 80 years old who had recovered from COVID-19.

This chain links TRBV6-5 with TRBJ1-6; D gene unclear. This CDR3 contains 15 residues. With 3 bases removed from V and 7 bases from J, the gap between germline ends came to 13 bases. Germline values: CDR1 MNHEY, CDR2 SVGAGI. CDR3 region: CASSYQAAGNSPLHF. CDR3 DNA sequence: TGTGCCAGCAGTTATCAGGCTGCCGGAAATTCACCCCTCCACTTT.

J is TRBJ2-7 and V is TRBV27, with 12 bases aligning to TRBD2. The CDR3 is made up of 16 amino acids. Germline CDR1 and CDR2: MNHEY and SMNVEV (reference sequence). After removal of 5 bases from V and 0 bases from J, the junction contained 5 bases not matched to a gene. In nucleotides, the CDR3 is TGTGCCAGCAGTCGGACTAGCGGGAAACTCTCCTACGAGCAGTACTTC. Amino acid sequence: CASSRTSGKLSYEQYF.

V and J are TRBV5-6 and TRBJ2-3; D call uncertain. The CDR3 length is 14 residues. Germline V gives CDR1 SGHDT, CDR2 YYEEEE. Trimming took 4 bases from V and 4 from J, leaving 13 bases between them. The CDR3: CASSNLWAADTQYF. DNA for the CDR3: TGTGCCAGCAGCAACTTATGGGCCGCAGATACGCAGTATTTT.

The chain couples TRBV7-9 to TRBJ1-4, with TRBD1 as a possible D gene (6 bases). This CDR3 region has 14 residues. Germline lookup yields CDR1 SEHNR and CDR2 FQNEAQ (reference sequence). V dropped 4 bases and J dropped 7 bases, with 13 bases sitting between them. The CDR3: CASSSQGSGEKLFF. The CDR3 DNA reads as TGTGCCAGCAGCTCTCAGGGGAGCGGTGAAAAACTGTTTTTT. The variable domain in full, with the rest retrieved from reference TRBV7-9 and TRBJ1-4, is DTGVSQNPRHKITKRGQNVTFRCDPISEHNRLYWYRQTLGQGPEFLTYFQNEAQLEKSRLLSDRFSAERPKGSFSTLEIQRTEQGDSAMYLCASSSQGSGEKLFFGSGTQLSVL.

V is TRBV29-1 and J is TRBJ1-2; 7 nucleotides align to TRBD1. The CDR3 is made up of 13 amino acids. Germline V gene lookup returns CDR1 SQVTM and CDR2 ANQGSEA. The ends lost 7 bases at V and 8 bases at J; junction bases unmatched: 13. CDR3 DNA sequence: TGCAGCGATCGGGACAGTTTGCTGTCGGGCTACACCTTC. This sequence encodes CSDRDSLLSGYTF.

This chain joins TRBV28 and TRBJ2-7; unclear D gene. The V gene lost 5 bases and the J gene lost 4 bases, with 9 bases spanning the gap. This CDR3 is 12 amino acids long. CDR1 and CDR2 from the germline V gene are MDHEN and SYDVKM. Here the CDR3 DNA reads TGTGCCAGCAGTCCTCAACAGTACGAGCAGTACTTC. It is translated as CASSPQQYEQYF.

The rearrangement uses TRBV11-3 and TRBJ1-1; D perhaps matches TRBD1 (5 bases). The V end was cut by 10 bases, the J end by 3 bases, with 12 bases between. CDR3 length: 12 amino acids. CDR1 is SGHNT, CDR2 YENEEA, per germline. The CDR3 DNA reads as TGTGCCATCAGGGAGGGGTACACTGAAGCTTTCTTT. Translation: CAIREGYTEAFF.

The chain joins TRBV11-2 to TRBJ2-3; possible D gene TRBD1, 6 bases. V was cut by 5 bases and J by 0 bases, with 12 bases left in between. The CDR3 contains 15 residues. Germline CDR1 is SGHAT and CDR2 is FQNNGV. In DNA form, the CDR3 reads TGTGCCAGCAGCCCCGGGACACCCAGCACAGATACGCAGTATTTT. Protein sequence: CASSPGTPSTDTQYF.

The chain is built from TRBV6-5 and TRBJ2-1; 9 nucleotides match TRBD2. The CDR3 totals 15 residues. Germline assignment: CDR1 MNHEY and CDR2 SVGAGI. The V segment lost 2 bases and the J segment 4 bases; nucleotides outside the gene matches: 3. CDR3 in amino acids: CASSYRLAAYNEQFF. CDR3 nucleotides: TGTGCCAGCAGTTACCGACTAGCGGCTTACAATGAGCAGTTCTTC.

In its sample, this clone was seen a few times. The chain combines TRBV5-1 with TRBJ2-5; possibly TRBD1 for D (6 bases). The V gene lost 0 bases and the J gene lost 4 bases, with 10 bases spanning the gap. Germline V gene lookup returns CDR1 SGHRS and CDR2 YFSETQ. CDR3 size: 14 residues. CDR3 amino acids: CASSLAGRGETQYF. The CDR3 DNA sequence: TGCGCCAGCAGCTTGGCCGGCAGGGGAGAGACCCAGTACTTC.

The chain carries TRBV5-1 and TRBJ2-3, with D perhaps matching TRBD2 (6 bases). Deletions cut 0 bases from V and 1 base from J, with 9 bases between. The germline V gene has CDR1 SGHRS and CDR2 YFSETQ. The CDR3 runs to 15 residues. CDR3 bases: TGCGCCAGCAGCTTGGGGACGGGGGGCACAGATACGCAGTATTTT. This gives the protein CASSLGTGGTDTQYF.